The clone carrying this T cell receptor (beta chain) was counted between two and nine times. Its antigen remains unidentified. Deletions cut 5 bases from V and 1 base from J, with 11 bases between. This CDR3 is 14 amino acids long. In germline, CDR1 is SGHAT, CDR2 FQNNGV. This sample was taken from a study of human T cells and chemical hapten exposure. Study-wide context: Skin on the upper inner arm, about 2 cm by about 2 cm in size, was sensitized with 2% DPC.

Each CDR3 protein gets one entry after TCRdb re-called the RACE reads with MiXCR. This table has roughly 200,000 distinct CDR3 sequences, approximately 20% appearing once. Sample time point: patch test 1, 2 weeks after DPC sensitization. Sample treatment: therapeutic diphenylcyclopropenone sensitization with weekly scalp DPC. Blood collection took place prior to placing each patch test. General observations from the study: Positively correlated with patch test score were the counts of PT1 expanded TCRs.

The TCR originated in a woman between 50 and 59 years old with alopecia areata. Some clones in this sample may be carry-over from other donors' samples. Sequences were derived from whole blood, sampled in connection with sensitization to the hapten diphenylcyclopropenone (DPC). The chain carries TRBV11-2 and TRBJ1-1; the D is unclear. The DNA of the CDR3 is TGTGCCAGCAGCCTCCTTCGCGGGAACACTGAAGCTTTCTTT. It yields the protein CASSLLRGNTEAFF.